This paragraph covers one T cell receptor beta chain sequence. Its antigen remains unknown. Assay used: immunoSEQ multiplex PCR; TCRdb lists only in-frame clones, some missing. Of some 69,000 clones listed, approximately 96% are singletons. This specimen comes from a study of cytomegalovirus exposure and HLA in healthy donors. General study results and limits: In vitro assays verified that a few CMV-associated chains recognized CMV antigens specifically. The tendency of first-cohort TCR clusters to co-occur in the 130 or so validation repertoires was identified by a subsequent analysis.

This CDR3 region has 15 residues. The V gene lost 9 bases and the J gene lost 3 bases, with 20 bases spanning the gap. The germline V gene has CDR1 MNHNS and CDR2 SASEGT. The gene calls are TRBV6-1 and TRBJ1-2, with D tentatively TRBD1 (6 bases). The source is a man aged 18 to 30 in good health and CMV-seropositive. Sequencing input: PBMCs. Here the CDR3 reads CASSREGGVDYGYTF. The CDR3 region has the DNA TGTGCCAGTTCTAGGGAGGGGGGAGTGGACTATGGCTACACCTTC.